This T cell receptor (beta chain) came from a study of immune characterization of retroperitoneal liposarcoma. In this sample, this clonotype turned up a few times. One entry per CDR3 protein results from TCRdb running MiXCR on the PCR reads. The sample has 10,000 to 11,000 distinct CDR3 sequences, 37% seen once. The CDR3 has 15 residues. CDR1 is MNHNS, CDR2 SASEGT, per germline. Trimming removed 0 bases from V and 3 bases from J, with 11 bases in between. The origin of this receptor is a male donor with retroperitoneal liposarcoma. The chain has TRBV6-1 and TRBJ1-1; D not certain. The sample was tumor tissue. The CDR3 here is CASSEAGVGYTEAFF. CDR3 coding DNA: TGTGCCAGCAGTGAAGCTGGGGTGGGGTACACTGAAGCTTTCTTT.